Each of the 20 T cell receptor beta chains below was sequenced from the same sample in a study of tumor-infiltrating lymphocytes in oesophageal squamous cell carcinoma. TCRdb analysed the PCR reads with MiXCR anew, one entry per CDR3 protein. Of around 12,000 distinct CDR3 sequences in the sample, around 60% were seen once. Material: esophageal tumor tissue. These receptors all stem from a female donor with esophageal squamous cell carcinoma.

This clonotype showed up just a few times. The genes are TRBV7-6 and TRBJ2-7; 9 bases line up with TRBD2. With 6 bases clipped from V and 3 bases from J, the junction kept 6 bases outside the gene matches. The CDR3 loop spans 14 amino acids. Looked up from germline, CDR1 is SGHVS and CDR2 is FNYEAQ. The CDR3 DNA sequence: TGTGCCAGCAGTAATGCAGCGGGAGGCTACGAGCAGTACTTC. Amino acids: CASSNAAGGYEQYF. The variable domain in full, with the rest retrieved from reference TRBV7-6 and TRBJ2-7, is GAGVSQSPRYKVTKRGQDVALRCDPISGHVSLYWYRQALGQGPEFLTYFNYEAQQDKSGLPNDRFSAERPEGSISTLTIQRTEQRDSAMYRCASSNAAGGYEQYFGPGTRLTVT.

This clonotype came up many times. The chain combines TRBV10-3 with TRBJ1-2; 10 nucleotides align to TRBD1. The CDR3 totals 17 residues. After removal of 5 bases from V and 2 bases from J, the junction contained 11 bases not matched to a gene. Per germline, CDR1 ENHRY and CDR2 SYGVKD. CDR3 nucleotides: TGTGCCATCAGTTTCGGACAGGGGGTCTTAGCCAACTATGGCTACACCTTC. Encoded protein: CAISFGQGVLANYGYTF.

This rearrangement joins TRBV7-6 to TRBJ2-5, with TRBD2 matching over 7 bases. Germline CDR1 SGHVS, CDR2 FNYEAQ. The CDR3 sequence is 16 residues long. The trim removed 5 bases at V and 11 bases at J, leaving 20 bases unmatched. For the CDR3, the DNA is TGTGCCAGCAGCCCCGCCTCTAGCGGAACCTACAATGAGCAGTACTTC. Its translation: CASSPASSGTYNEQYF.

V and J are TRBV12-3 or TRBV12-4 and TRBJ2-1; the match to TRBD2 covers 7 bases. The DNA end is a closer match to TRBJ2-7, so the J assignment may be wrong. The CDR3 is 13 residues long. The CDR3 DNA sequence: TGTGCCAGCAGGTTCGCGGGAGCGAACGAGCAGTACTTC. It encodes CASRFAGANEQYF.

This chain connects TRBV28 to TRBJ2-4; 7 nucleotides line up with TRBD1. The J call is in doubt because the DNA end fits TRBJ2-5 better. CDR1 MDHEN and CDR2 SYDVKM come from the germline V gene. The CDR3 consists of 15 residues. This chain's CDR3 is CASSLMRQGTGTQYF. CDR3 sequence (DNA): TGTGCCAGCAGTTTAATGAGACAGGGAACAGGGACCCAGTACTTC.

By its share, this clonotype is medium-sized. The chain links TRBV12-3 or TRBV12-4 to TRBJ2-2; unclear D gene. Trimming shortened V by 3 bases and J by 4 bases, and 6 bases separated the two germline ends. The CDR3 spans 13 residues. CDR3 amino acids: CASSFPGTGELFF. The CDR3 nucleotides read TGTGCCAGCAGTTTTCCGGGCACCGGGGAGCTGTTTTTT.

This CDR3 reads CASSPTSDRSQETQYF. Here the CDR3 DNA reads TGTGCCAGCAGTCCTACCTCGGACAGGTCCCAAGAGACCCAGTACTTC. The chain combines TRBV28 with TRBJ2-6, with 7 bases fitting TRBD1. TRBJ2-5 explains the end of the DNA better; the J call may be wrong. CDR1 and CDR2 from the germline V gene are MDHEN and SYDVKM. The CDR3 loop spans 16 amino acids.

Concerning this clonotype itself: An end of the junction differs from the germline gene, which may be a read error. This chain links TRBV7-9 with TRBJ1-1; D gene unclear. The CDR3 totals 13 residues. Germline-derived CDR1 and CDR2 are SEHNR and FQNEAQ (reference sequence). The CDR3 DNA follows: TGTGCCAGCAGCTTAGCAGAGCCCACTAAAGCTTTCTTT. This sequence encodes CASSLAEPTKAFF.

The chain carries TRBV10-2 and TRBJ2-1; 7 bases are a match to TRBD2. The germline gives CDR1 WSHSY, CDR2 SAAADI. The CDR3 has 13 amino acids. Unmatched junction bases numbered 7, after V lost 8 bases and J lost 6 bases. CDR3 DNA: TGCGCCAGCGGTTTAGCGGGTGGCAATGAGCAGTTCTTC. It translates to CASGLAGGNEQFF.

The rearrangement uses TRBV6-6 and TRBJ1-2; TRBD1 might be the D (5 bases). CDR3 length: 17 residues. V lost 6 bases to trimming and J lost 0 bases, with 20 bases between them. Germline V gene data show CDR1 as MNHNY and CDR2 as SVGAGI (reference sequence). The DNA for the CDR3 is TGTGCCAGCAGCCGGGAAGTTGGGGACCTAGCTAACTATGGCTACACCTTC. Residues: CASSREVGDLANYGYTF.

On this clonotype: It is likely a read error, because the conserved phenylalanine at the end of the CDR3 is missing. The limits of the CDR3 on the DNA are not certain, so only TCRdb's listed CDR3 is given. The genes are TRBV7-2 and TRBJ2-1; the table's D call TRBD1 went unverified against the DNA. A total of 16 residues make up the CDR3, ends included. CDR1 is SGHTA, CDR2 FQGNSA, per germline. CDR3 in amino acids: CASSLHRGCPKTFSTS.

The sample holds a few counts of this clonotype. Since no conserved phenylalanine or tryptophan closes the CDR3, a read error is the likely cause. Because the CDR3's place on the DNA is in doubt, the DNA is left out and the CDR3 is given as listed by TCRdb. The chain joins TRBV7-2 to TRBJ2-7; the D call in the table, TRBD1, was not verified against the DNA. The CDR3 numbers 17 amino acids, ends counted. CDR1 and CDR2 from the germline V gene are SGHTA and FQGNSA. This chain's CDR3 is CASSLGGQTYNEQYFGS.

The V gene is TRBV11-3, the J gene TRBJ2-1, with 11 nucleotides matching TRBD2. This CDR3 comprises 16 residues. CDR1 is SGHNT, CDR2 YENEEA, per germline. V lost 5 bases, J lost 2 bases, and 5 bases stayed unmatched. The CDR3 here is CASSPYSGGAYNEQFF. Written as DNA, the CDR3 is TGTGCCAGCAGCCCTTATAGCGGGGGGGCCTACAATGAGCAGTTCTTC.

This chain links TRBV10-3 with TRBJ2-1; unclear D gene. Germline-derived CDR1 and CDR2 are ENHRY and SYGVKD. Between the trimmed V and J ends, which lost 6 bases and 7 bases, there was a span of 7 bases. The CDR3 is 11 residues long. The DNA for the CDR3 is TGTGCCATCAGAGCTAGTAATGAGCAGTTCTTC. Translated: CAIRASNEQFF.

This clonotype was seen a few times. This rearrangement joins TRBV7-8 to TRBJ2-5; 8 bases fit TRBD1. This CDR3 is 14 amino acids long. The germline CDR1 and CDR2 sequences are SGHVS and FQNEAQ. Germline trimming cut 1 base from V and 11 bases from J; bases unmatched to any gene: 9. DNA for the CDR3: TGTGCCAGCAGCTTAGGGGACAGGTCTCTTGAGCAGTACTTC. It is translated as CASSLGDRSLEQYF. Variable domain in full (rest from reference TRBV7-8 and TRBJ2-5): GAGVSQSPRYKVAKRGQDVALRCDPISGHVSLFWYQQALGQGPEFLTYFQNEAQLDKSGLPSDRFFAERPEGSVSTLKIQRTQQEDSAVYLCASSLGDRSLEQYFGPGTRLLVL.

Written as DNA, the CDR3 is TGTGCCAGCAGCTTTACTACCACAGGGAACCAAGAGACCCAGTACTTC. Translation: CASSFTTTGNQETQYF. The chain employs TRBV7-4 and TRBJ2-7; TRBD1 might be the D (6 bases). Matching the DNA end better, TRBJ2-5 makes the J call doubtful. The CDR3 is 16 amino acids. The V gene's germline CDR1 is SGHVT and CDR2 SQSDAQ.

In its sample, this clonotype is large. The chain carries TRBV7-6 and TRBJ2-1; D perhaps matches TRBD2 (5 bases). Per germline, CDR1 SGHVS and CDR2 FNYEAQ. The CDR3 is 16 amino acids. V dropped 1 base and J dropped 4 bases, with 14 bases sitting between them. The CDR3 reads CASSLERATMYNEQFF. CDR3 nucleotides: TGTGCCAGCAGCTTAGAGAGGGCTACGATGTACAATGAGCAGTTCTTC.

The V call is TRBV7-6, the J call TRBJ2-7, with 7 bases aligning to TRBD1. The CDR3 runs to 13 residues. V dropped 3 bases and J dropped 5; count of bases not matched to a gene: 4. The germline gives CDR1 SGHVS, CDR2 FNYEAQ. The CDR3 coding sequence is TGTGCCAGCAGCTTGGGACAGATTAACGAGCAGTACTTC. This translates into CASSLGQINEQYF.

V gene TRBV5-1 combines with J gene TRBJ2-1; D is undetermined. V was shortened by 0 bases and J by 6 bases, with 4 bases between the two germline ends. Germline V lookup: CDR1 SGHRS, CDR2 YFSETQ. The CDR3 length is 12 residues. The CDR3 sequence is CASSLAGNEQFF. The DNA of the CDR3 is TGCGCCAGCAGCTTGGCCGGCAATGAGCAGTTCTTC.

This clonotype was seen more than once but under ten times. The chain links TRBV10-3 to TRBJ1-1; the D gene is possibly TRBD1 (6 bases). The ends were cut back, 5 bases at V and 3 bases at J, with 13 bases in the middle. CDR1 is ENHRY, CDR2 SYGVKD, per germline. This CDR3 has 14 amino acids. In nucleotides, the CDR3 is TGTGCCATCAGTCCAAGGGGGGGAGACACTGAAGCTTTCTTT. Residues: CAISPRGGDTEAFF.